This TCR beta chain was found in a study of shared clonotypes between healthy human individuals (dated by TCRdb to 2018 to 2021). Broadly, across the study: The cohort comprised a couple of women and a few men aged 18 to 49 years. For each donor, CD4 naive and CD4 memory were each given three plates, CD8 naive was given two plates, and CD8 memory was given one plate. To estimate repertoire size and how much clonotypes are shared between individuals, the study performed deep sequencing of blood TCR repertoires from roughly five healthy adults. To increase sequencing depth and limit assay-specific biases, different laboratories used diverse techniques to prepare libraries and sequence TCR repertoires. Each donor's leukapheresis produced roughly between roughly 0.85 and 10 billion PBMCs. Results and caveats for the whole study, not just this receptor: Sampling was restricted to blood, and TCR repertoires in tissue are likely to differ from TCR repertoires in blood. Larger estimated clonotype richness was generally found for naive subsets than for memory subsets. Clonotypes shared by all four sorted-subset donors showed higher generation probabilities than non-shared clonotypes. The genetic and exposure-history diversity represented was limited by the small number of donors. Incomplete sequencing was indicated by rarefaction of sorted-subset datasets, despite the large sequencing depth. Across a few donors, around 5.4% of naive CD4, roughly 3.5% of naive CD8, 2.3% of memory CD4, and roughly 0.4% of memory CD8 clonotypes were shared. Pairwise subsampling led to the expectation that sequencing depth would affect the degree of clonotype sharing among donors.

Note on this clone: Its antigen is still unknown. The sample holds no much larger clone one base away, and base qualities are not on file.

Donors were healthy HIV-negative adults with no recently reported acute infections or vaccinations. All donors were Caucasian adults living in Nashville, Tennessee, USA. CD4+ T cells were enriched by magnetic negative selection; naive cells were then positively selected on CD45RA, and the negative fraction formed the memory subset. After blood collection by leukapheresis, PBMCs were isolated using Ficoll-Histopaque density gradient centrifugation and then cryopreserved in the vapor phase of liquid nitrogen. Analytical flow cytometry was used to check the purity and quantity of every magnetically sorted T cell population. From each sorted fraction, genomic DNA was isolated and quantified by UV absorbance on a Nanodrop 2000c. Using the deep immunoSEQ assay, multiplex PCR amplified TCR CDR3 regions from genomic DNA. Genomic DNA extracted from each cell subset was distributed evenly over all wells of several immunoSEQ 96-well plates, and each plate served as one replicate. Each replicate PCR for sorted subsets received approximately 200 ng genomic DNA, equal to about 29,000 T cell genomes. The purified libraries were quantified using a Qubit 3.0 fluorometer, sized with a Bioanalyzer 2100, and then quantified again using the KAPA Library Quantification kit. Every immunoSEQ 96-well plate was sequenced on a separate single-read 150-cycle Illumina NextSeq 550 flow cell. The paper's data handling went like this. Because only junctional sequences without quality scores were contained in the immunoSEQ output, filtering matching that applied to full-length reads could not be performed. Sequences were annotated with PyIR, a Python wrapper for IgBLAST v1.9, and V/J genes and CDR3 were assigned using IMGT germline references. Reads with weak V/J assignments (E-value above 1e-6), missing CDR3, stop codons, out-of-frame junctions, or ambiguous translated residues were removed. A V3J clonotype was defined by an identical inferred V gene, J gene, and CDR3 amino acid sequence. To compute the percentage overlap between repertoires, the number of shared unique clonotypes was divided by the size of the smaller repertoire. Three approaches were used to assess repertoire richness: RTK rarefaction, the Chao1 estimator, and Recon v2.1 estimates of unobserved clonotypes. Generation probabilities for all TCRbeta clonotypes obtained by the gDNA method from four donors were computed using OLGA. The source is immuneACCESS, and TCRdb retained only in-frame sequences with V and J called. Part of the clones is not carried over; for the studies checked, unresolved V genes explain less than half of this, and the remainder is unexplained. V, J and clone size derive from that table, while D and trimming were established from the DNA sequence. Within this sample are roughly 1.4 million clones, with 98% of them counted one time only. The ten largest clones represent roughly 0.35% of the sample.

The CDR3, cysteine through phenylalanine, is 16 amino acids long. Here the CDR3 DNA is all that survives: 48 bases in frame from base 1. CDR1 MGHRA and CDR2 YSYEKL are derived from the germline V gene. Trimming at the junction amounts to 0 bases on V and 3 bases on J, and the germline ends lie 12 bases apart. This sequence was found in a young man in good health. The sample comprised naive CD4+ T cells sorted from blood. What this sample's cell subset or site label stands for: CD45RA+ positively selected. Recombination linked TRBV4-1 to TRBJ1-5, with a tentative D gene TRBD1 over 5 matching bases. The CDR3 is CASSQDPSRDNQPQHF. The nucleotide sequence is TGCGCCAGCAGCCAAGATCCCAGCAGGGACAATCAGCCCCAGCATTTT.